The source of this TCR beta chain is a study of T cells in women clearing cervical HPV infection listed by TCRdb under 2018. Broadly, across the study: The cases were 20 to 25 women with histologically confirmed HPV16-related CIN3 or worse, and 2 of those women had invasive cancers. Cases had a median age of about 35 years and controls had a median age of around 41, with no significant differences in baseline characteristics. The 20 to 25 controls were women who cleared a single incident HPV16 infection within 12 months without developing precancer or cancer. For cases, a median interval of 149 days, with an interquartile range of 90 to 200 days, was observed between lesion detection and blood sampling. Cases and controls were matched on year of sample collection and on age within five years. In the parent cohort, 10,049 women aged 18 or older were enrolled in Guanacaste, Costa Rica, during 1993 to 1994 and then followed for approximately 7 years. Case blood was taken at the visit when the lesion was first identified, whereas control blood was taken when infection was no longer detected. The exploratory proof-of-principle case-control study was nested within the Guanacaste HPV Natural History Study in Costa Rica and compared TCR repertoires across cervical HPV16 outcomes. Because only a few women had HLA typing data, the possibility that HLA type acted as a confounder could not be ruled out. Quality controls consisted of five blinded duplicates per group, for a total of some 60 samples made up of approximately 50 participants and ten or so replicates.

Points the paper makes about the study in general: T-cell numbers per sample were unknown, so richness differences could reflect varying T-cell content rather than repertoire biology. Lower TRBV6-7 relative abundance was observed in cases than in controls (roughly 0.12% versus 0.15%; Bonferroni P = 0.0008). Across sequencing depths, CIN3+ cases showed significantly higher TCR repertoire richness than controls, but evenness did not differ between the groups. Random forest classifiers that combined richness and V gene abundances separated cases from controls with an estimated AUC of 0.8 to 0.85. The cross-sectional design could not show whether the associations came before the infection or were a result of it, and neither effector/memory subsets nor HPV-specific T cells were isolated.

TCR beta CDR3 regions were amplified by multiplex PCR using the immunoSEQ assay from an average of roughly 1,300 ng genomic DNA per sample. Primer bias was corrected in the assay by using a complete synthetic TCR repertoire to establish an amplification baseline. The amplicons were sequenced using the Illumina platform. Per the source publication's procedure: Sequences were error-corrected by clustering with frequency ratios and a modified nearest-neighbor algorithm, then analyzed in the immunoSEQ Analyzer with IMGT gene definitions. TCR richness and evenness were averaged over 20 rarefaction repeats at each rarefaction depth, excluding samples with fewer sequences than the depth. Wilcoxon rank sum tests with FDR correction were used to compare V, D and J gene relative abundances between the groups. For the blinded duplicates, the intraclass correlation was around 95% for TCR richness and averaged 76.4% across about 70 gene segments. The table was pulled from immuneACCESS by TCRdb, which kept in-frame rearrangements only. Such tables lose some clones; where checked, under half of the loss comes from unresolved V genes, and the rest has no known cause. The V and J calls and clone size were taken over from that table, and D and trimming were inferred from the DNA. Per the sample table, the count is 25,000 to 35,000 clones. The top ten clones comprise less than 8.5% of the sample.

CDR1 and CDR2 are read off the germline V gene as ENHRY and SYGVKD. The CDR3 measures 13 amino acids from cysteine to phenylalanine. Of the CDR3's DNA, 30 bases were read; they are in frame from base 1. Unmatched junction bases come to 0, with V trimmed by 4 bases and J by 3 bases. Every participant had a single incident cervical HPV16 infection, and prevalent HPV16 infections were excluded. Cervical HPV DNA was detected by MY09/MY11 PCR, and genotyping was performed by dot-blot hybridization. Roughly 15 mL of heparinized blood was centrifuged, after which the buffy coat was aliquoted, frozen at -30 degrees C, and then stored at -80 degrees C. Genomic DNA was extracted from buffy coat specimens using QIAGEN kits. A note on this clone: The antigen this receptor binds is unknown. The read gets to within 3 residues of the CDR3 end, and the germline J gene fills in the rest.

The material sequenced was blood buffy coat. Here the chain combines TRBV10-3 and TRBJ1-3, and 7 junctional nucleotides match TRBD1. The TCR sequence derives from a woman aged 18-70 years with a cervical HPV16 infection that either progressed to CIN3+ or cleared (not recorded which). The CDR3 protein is CAISGDSGNTIYF. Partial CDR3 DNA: TGTGCCATCAGTGGGGACAGTGGAAACACC.